The T cell receptor (beta chain) under discussion was sequenced for a study of CXCR3-negative and CXCR3-positive naive CD8 T cells. General study results and limits: The level of CXCR3 expression partially decreased after cryopreservation; the majority of assays used fresh PBMCs. Naive subsets showed comparable surface CD5, and TCR interaction strength was also inferred from TRB CDR3 physicochemistry. Higher TRB CDR3 hydrophobicity marked CXCR3-positive naive cells relative to CXCR3-negative naive cells.

This CDR3 comprises 15 residues. Germline V CDR1 and CDR2: SNHLY, FYNNEI. It was by 5' RACE with UMI labels that the TRB cDNA libraries were prepared. TCRdb reprocessed the 5' RACE reads; each CDR3 protein has one entry and no DNA is given. Recorded here are approximately 100,000 distinct CDR3 sequences; the top ten clones represent approximately 0.38%. Naive CD8+ T cells showed a CD45RO-CCR7+CD27+CD95- phenotype. Notes on this clonotype: Its target is not known.

This receptor was obtained from a human donor in good health. Some clones in this sample may be carry-over from other donors' samples. Sequencing was carried out using naive CXCR3+ CD8+ T cells from blood. Subset given: CD45RO-CCR7+CD27+CD95- naive CD8+ T cells expressing CXCR3 (TNR3+). The V call is TRBV2, the J call TRBJ2-7; TCRdb's D call of TRBD2 is untestable without DNA. The CDR3 loop reads CALIGAPSSSYEQYF.